This TCR beta chain was documented in a study of control samples from healthy donors and cancer patients. The CDR3 has 17 amino acids. V shed 3 bases and J shed 0 bases, with 12 bases lying between them. Looked up from germline, CDR1 is MNHNS and CDR2 is SASEGT. This clone was seen only once. Using immunoSEQ multiplex PCR, the repertoire was profiled, and TCRdb retains in-frame clones only, with some absent. The sample holds about 220,000 clones; roughly 94% are singletons and the top ten take approximately 1.5%. The sequencing input was blood. The chain joins TRBV6-1 to TRBJ2-6; D possibly corresponds to TRBD1 (6 bases). The origin of this receptor is a man aged 45-65 years in good health. The DNA of the CDR3 is TGTGCCAGCAGTGAGTCCGGGACAACCTCTGGGGCCAACGTCCTGACTTTC. This gives the protein CASSESGTTSGANVLTF.